This entry lists 10 T cell receptor beta chains sequenced from one sample in a study of PD-1 blockade in classical Hodgkin lymphoma. Relapse was seen in all patients after autologous stem cell transplantation, and brentuximab vedotin exposure was variable. Here immunoSEQ multiplex PCR was the method, and the copy in TCRdb shows in-frame clones only, minus some. The sample consists of about 93,000 clones, roughly 81% of them appearing once. Here the sequenced sample was peripheral blood mononuclear cells (PBMCs), taken before the second cycle of nivolumab. Receptors were obtained from a human donor with classical Hodgkin lymphoma.

V is TRBV5-1 and J is TRBJ1-1, with 7 bases aligning to TRBD1. The CDR3 runs 15 residues. From germline, CDR1 is SGHRS and CDR2 YFSETQ. Losses at the gene ends were 5 bases for V and 1 base for J; bases not matched to a gene: 8. The CDR3 DNA reads as TGCGCCAGCAGTCGGGACAGACCCCGGAACACTGAAGCTTTCTTT. Its translation: CASSRDRPRNTEAFF.

The rearrangement joins TRBV19 to TRBJ1-2; TRBD1 agrees at 7 bases. The CDR3 extends over 14 amino acids. V was clipped by 5 bases and J by 8 bases; unmatched bases: 11. Germline CDR1 LNHDA, CDR2 SQIVND (reference sequence). The CDR3 nucleotides are TGTGCCAGTAGTCCACCCCGACAGGGTGGCGGCTACACCTTC. Translated, it gives CASSPPRQGGGYTF.

In its sample, this clone was seen once. V usage is TRBV7-2 and J usage is TRBJ2-7; D not resolved. This CDR3 comprises 14 residues. V was cut by 2 bases and J by 4 bases, with 12 bases left in between. Germline assignment: CDR1 SGHTA and CDR2 FQGNSA. As DNA, the CDR3 is TGTGCCAGCAGCTTATGGAGAGAGCGATACGAGCAGTACTTC. Translating gives CASSLWRERYEQYF.

The table lists this clone with a count of one. The rearrangement joins TRBV15 to TRBJ2-7, with unresolved D. CDR1 is LNHNV, CDR2 YYDKDF, per germline (reference sequence). CDR3 length: 14 residues. The chain's CDR3 is CATGRAHTAYEQYF. The CDR3 DNA is TGTGCTACCGGTCGAGCGCATACTGCCTACGAGCAGTACTTC.

The chain uses TRBV11-2 and TRBJ2-7; D is undetermined. CDR1 is SGHAT, CDR2 FQNNGV, per germline. V gave up 1 base and J gave up 5 bases, with 12 bases separating them. CDR3 size: 14 residues. The chain's CDR3 is CASSLGASSDEQYF. CDR3 nucleotide sequence: TGTGCCAGCAGCTTAGGAGCCTCTTCTGACGAGCAGTACTTC.

The gene calls are TRBV5-6 and TRBJ2-7; D remains ambiguous. Germline V lookup: CDR1 SGHDT, CDR2 YYEEEE. V gave up 0 bases and J gave up 3 bases, with 16 bases separating them. CDR3 length: 16 amino acids. CDR3 amino acids: CASSLDGRPRVYEQYF. Written as DNA, the CDR3 is TGTGCCAGCAGCTTGGACGGTCGGCCGCGTGTCTACGAGCAGTACTTC.

This chain joins TRBV7-2 and TRBJ2-3; the D is unclear. CDR1 is SGHTA and CDR2 is FQGNSA in the germline V gene. This CDR3 has 16 residues. Trimming left V 2 bases short and J 1 base short, with 13 bases between. The CDR3 DNA sequence: TGTGCCAGCAGCTTAACAAGCGTTATAGGCACAGATACGCAGTATTTT. Translating gives CASSLTSVIGTDTQYF.

The J gene is TRBJ2-1, the V gene TRBV10-1; 8 nucleotides match TRBD2. CDR3 size: 15 residues. J lost 3 bases, V lost 3 bases, and 4 bases had no gene match. CDR1 and CDR2 (germline): WNHNN, SYGVQD (reference sequence). The CDR3 DNA is TGCGCCAGCAGTGAACCCAGCGGGGGCTACAATGAGCAGTTCTTC. It specifies CASSEPSGGYNEQFF.

The chain employs TRBV5-6 and TRBJ2-5; 7 nucleotides align to TRBD1. Germline loops: CDR1 SGHDT, CDR2 YYEEEE. The CDR3 has 15 residues. Unmatched junction bases numbered 10, after V lost 5 bases and J lost 3 bases. The CDR3 nucleotides are TGTGCCAGCAGGAGACAGGGATTAGGCGAAGAGACCCAGTACTTC. It translates to CASRRQGLGEETQYF.

V is TRBV19 and J is TRBJ2-3; TRBD2 might be the D (6 bases). The germline gives CDR1 LNHDA, CDR2 SQIVND (reference sequence). The V gene lost 3 bases and the J gene lost 6 bases, with 10 bases spanning the gap. This CDR3 has 13 residues. This CDR3 is CASSIGTRDTQYF. DNA of the CDR3: TGTGCCAGTAGTATCGGGACTCGCGATACGCAGTATTTT. Full variable domain (outside the CDR3, taken from reference TRBV19 and TRBJ2-3): DGGITQSPKYLFRKEGQNVTLSCEQNLNHDAMYWYRQDPGQGLRLIYYSQIVNDFQKGDIAEGYSVSREKKESFPLTVTSAQKNPTAFYLCASSIGTRDTQYFGPGTRLTVL.